This T cell receptor beta chain was obtained from a study of T cell responses to AZD1222 COVID-19 vaccine. Study as a whole: Pooling covered second doses at about 4 or about 12 weeks. Study results and limitations: Nearly half of spike-specific TCRs reportedly target unmutated variant regions. At 160-218 and 743-854, vaccine-associated CD4 TCRs were dominant, and they spanned spike. The donor group comprised mostly white British people and more females; the analysis possibly underestimated clonal diversity.

The method was immunoSEQ multiplex PCR; TCRdb's version includes in-frame clones alone and lacks a portion of them. This sample has roughly 110,000 clones, with roughly 87% found just once. Germline assignment: CDR1 SGHTA and CDR2 FQGNSA. The CDR3 consists of 18 residues. The V gene end was trimmed by 5 bases and the J gene end by 3 bases; junction bases not matched to a gene: 12. In this sample, this clone turned up once. Its antigen remains unidentified. The clonotype originates from an adult in good health. The chain joins TRBV7-2 to TRBJ2-3; 12 bases are a match to TRBD2. The sequencing used peripheral blood, collected on day 0 of AZD1222 vaccination. The CDR3 DNA follows: TGTGCCAGCAGCCCCACAACGACTAGCGGGAGTTCTACAGATACGCAGTATTTT. Its protein product is CASSPTTTSGSSTDTQYF.